The 17 T cell receptor beta chains presented below share a single source sample, sequenced in a study of blood T cell repertoires in COVID-19. The repertoire was sequenced with immunoSEQ multiplex PCR; TCRdb's copy has only in-frame clones and lacks some. The sample lists about 320,000 clones, roughly 90% seen once, with approximately 10% in the top ten. The sample consisted of peripheral blood. Every receptor here comes from a woman younger than 45 with COVID-19, enrolled during active disease.

V is TRBV24-1 and J is TRBJ2-7; 7 bases are shared with TRBD2. J lost 2 bases, V lost 5 bases, and 5 bases had no gene match. The CDR3 extends over 14 amino acids. Per the germline V gene, CDR1 is KGHDR and CDR2 is SFDVKD. CDR3 sequence: CATSASRGAYEQYF. The CDR3 DNA is TGTGCCACCAGTGCATCTCGGGGGGCCTACGAGCAGTACTTC.

This sequence joins TRBV28 and TRBJ1-6; D is ambiguous. Trimming pared 2 bases from V and 6 bases from J, leaving 14 bases between. Per germline, CDR1 MDHEN and CDR2 SYDVKM. This CDR3 spans 16 amino acids. CDR3 protein: CASSLRSGSTNSPLHF. The CDR3, as DNA: TGTGCCAGCAGTTTACGGTCAGGATCGACTAATTCACCCCTCCACTTT.

The chain uses TRBV7-2 and TRBJ1-1, with D perhaps TRBD1 (5 bases). The CDR3 covers 16 residues. V shed 2 bases and J shed 5 bases, with 18 bases lying between them. CDR1 is SGHTA and CDR2 is FQGNSA in the germline V gene. CDR3 amino acids: CASSLSRDFWGTEAFF. The CDR3 region has the DNA TGTGCCAGCAGCTTATCTAGGGACTTTTGGGGGACTGAAGCTTTCTTT.

The V gene is TRBV4-2, the J gene TRBJ2-3; 7 bases agree with TRBD2. Trimming cost V 4 bases and J 5 bases; bases outside gene matches: 9. The CDR3 is 15 amino acids. Germline loops: CDR1 LGHNA, CDR2 YNFKEQ. As DNA, the CDR3 is TGTGCCAGCAGCCCGAAACAGCGGGGCGTAGATACGCAGTATTTT. Its translation is CASSPKQRGVDTQYF.

V is TRBV28 and J is TRBJ1-4; no firm D call. CDR3 length: 12 residues. Trimming removed 6 bases from V and 12 bases from J, with 14 bases in between. The germline CDR1 and CDR2 sequences are MDHEN and SYDVKM. As DNA, the CDR3 is TGTGCCAGCAGCCTGATCCGGGAAGAACTGTTTTTT. Protein product: CASSLIREELFF.

The rearrangement uses TRBV18 and TRBJ1-5; D unresolved. Between the trimmed V and J ends, which lost 0 bases and 1 base, there was a span of 7 bases. Per germline, CDR1 KGHSH and CDR2 LQKENI. The CDR3 has 15 amino acids. CDR3 bases: TGTGCCAGCTCACCACCACAGACAAGCAATCAGCCCCAGCATTTT. Translation gives CASSPPQTSNQPQHF.

The rearrangement joins TRBV3-1 (or the pseudogene TRBV3-2) to TRBJ1-1; D might be TRBD1 (5 bases). Germline V gene lookup returns CDR1 LGHDT and CDR2 YNNKEL (reference sequence). The CDR3 extends over 13 amino acids. V was pared by 4 bases and J by 10 bases, with 16 bases between. The CDR3 reads CASSLTRAHGAFF. For the CDR3, the DNA is TGTGCCAGCAGCCTCACCAGGGCGCATGGAGCTTTCTTT.

The V call is TRBV28, the J call TRBJ2-5; 12 positions agree with TRBD2. The germline CDR1 and CDR2 sequences are MDHEN and SYDVKM. This CDR3 spans 17 amino acids. The V segment lost 6 bases and the J segment 6 bases; nucleotides outside the gene matches: 14. The CDR3 protein is CASSLGLAGGPRQTQYF. The CDR3 DNA reads as TGTGCCAGCAGCCTTGGGCTAGCGGGGGGGCCTCGGCAGACCCAGTACTTC.

This rearrangement joins TRBV7-2 to TRBJ1-5; 8 nucleotides line up with TRBD1. The germline V gene encodes CDR1 SGHTA and CDR2 FQGNSA. The CDR3 spans 13 residues. V was pared by 2 bases and J by 8 bases, with 2 bases of the junction left unmatched. CDR3 DNA sequence: TGTGCCAGCAGCTTAACAGGGGGTGAGCCCCAGCATTTT. It yields the protein CASSLTGGEPQHF.

The chain couples TRBV7-8 to TRBJ1-5, with 10 bases aligning to TRBD1. The CDR3 runs 15 residues. J gave up 9 bases and V 3 bases, and 8 bases lay outside the gene matches. The V gene's germline CDR1 is SGHVS and CDR2 FQNEAQ. The CDR3 reads CASSFGQGEVGPQHF. The CDR3 DNA reads TGTGCCAGCAGCTTCGGACAGGGGGAGGTAGGGCCCCAGCATTTT.

V and J are TRBV5-1 and TRBJ1-1; a possible D gene is TRBD1 (5 bases). The CDR3 loop spans 14 amino acids. The V end lost 3 bases, the J end lost 2 bases, and 11 bases lay between the germline ends. CDR1 is SGHRS, CDR2 YFSETQ, per germline. The CDR3 nucleotides read TGCGCCAGCAGCTCAGGAGACAGAAACACTGAAGCTTTCTTT. Translating it yields CASSSGDRNTEAFF. The full variable domain, rest sourced from reference TRBV5-1 and TRBJ1-1, is KAGVTQTPRYLIKTRGQQVTLSCSPISGHRSVSWYQQTPGQGLQFLFEYFSETQRNKGNFPGRFSGRQFSNSRSEMNVSTLELGDSALYLCASSSGDRNTEAFFGQGTRLTVV.

V usage is TRBV4-2 and J usage is TRBJ1-3; no definite D call. Trimming cost V 0 bases and J 3 bases, with 15 bases left between them. This CDR3 region has 17 residues. CDR1 LGHNA and CDR2 YNFKEQ come from the germline V gene. For the CDR3, the DNA is TGTGCCAGCAGCCAAGATCCGCAGGCCCGGTATGGAAACACCATATATTTT. Protein sequence: CASSQDPQARYGNTIYF.

V gene TRBV3-1 (or the pseudogene TRBV3-2) combines with J gene TRBJ2-5, with 13 nucleotides matching TRBD2. This CDR3 contains 20 residues. The V segment lost 1 base and the J segment 2 bases; nucleotides outside the gene matches: 13. Germline lookup yields CDR1 LGHDT and CDR2 YNNKEL (reference sequence). CDR3 nucleotides: TGTGCCAGCAGCCAAGGGGCCAAGGGACTAGCGGGGAGTTTTCAAGAGACCCAGTACTTC. Translating it yields CASSQGAKGLAGSFQETQYF.

The chain recombines TRBV10-1 with TRBJ2-4; D perhaps matches TRBD1 (6 bases). V lost 3 bases and J 2 bases, leaving 8 bases between the germline ends. CDR1 and CDR2 (germline): WNHNN, SYGVQD (reference sequence). The CDR3 covers 14 residues. The CDR3 here is CASSEGGSKNIQYF. The CDR3 region has the DNA TGCGCCAGCAGTGAAGGGGGATCCAAAAACATTCAGTACTTC.

In its sample, this clone was seen once. This chain connects TRBV12-3 or TRBV12-4 to TRBJ1-1; a possible D gene is TRBD1 (6 bases). The CDR3 is 12 residues long. Deletions cut 6 bases from V and 8 bases from J, with 13 bases between. For the CDR3, the DNA is TGTGCCAGCAGGGCCAGGGGAATCGAAGCTTTCTTT. This encodes CASRARGIEAFF.

This clone has more than one count but fewer than ten. The chain recombines TRBV5-1 with TRBJ2-3; D remains ambiguous. The CDR3 spans 15 residues. Trimming shortened V by 5 bases and J by 2 bases, and 15 bases separated the two germline ends. Germline lookup yields CDR1 SGHRS and CDR2 YFSETQ. The CDR3 reads CASSYSSVNTDTQYF. In nucleotides, the CDR3 is TGCGCCAGCAGTTATAGCTCTGTGAACACAGATACGCAGTATTTT. Full variable domain (rest looked up from reference TRBV5-1 and TRBJ2-3): KAGVTQTPRYLIKTRGQQVTLSCSPISGHRSVSWYQQTPGQGLQFLFEYFSETQRNKGNFPGRFSGRQFSNSRSEMNVSTLELGDSALYLCASSYSSVNTDTQYFGPGTRLTVL.

Worth noting for this clone: One junction end disagrees with the germline gene, perhaps due to a read error. V and J are TRBV6-5 and TRBJ1-5, with D perhaps matching TRBD1 (6 bases). The CDR3 sequence is 15 residues long. Germline-derived CDR1 and CDR2 are MNHEY and SVGAGI. This chain's CDR3 is CASRYTGMSSQPQHF. CDR3 DNA: TGTGCCAGCAGGTATACAGGGATGAGCAGTCAGCCCCAGCATTTT.